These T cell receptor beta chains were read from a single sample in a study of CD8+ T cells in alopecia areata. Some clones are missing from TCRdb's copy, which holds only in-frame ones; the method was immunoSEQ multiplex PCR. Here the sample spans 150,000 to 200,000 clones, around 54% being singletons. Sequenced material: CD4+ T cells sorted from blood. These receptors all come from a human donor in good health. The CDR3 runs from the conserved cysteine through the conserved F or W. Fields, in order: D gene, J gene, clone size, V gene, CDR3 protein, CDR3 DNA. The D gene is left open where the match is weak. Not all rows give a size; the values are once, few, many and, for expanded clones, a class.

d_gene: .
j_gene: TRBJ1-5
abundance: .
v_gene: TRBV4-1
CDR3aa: CASSQVGGSQHF
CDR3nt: TGCGCCAGCAGCCAAGTAGGGGGATCCCAGCATTTT

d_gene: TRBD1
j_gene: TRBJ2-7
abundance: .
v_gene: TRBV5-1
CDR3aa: CASSRGTGIYEQYF
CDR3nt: TGCGCCAGCAGCAGAGGGACAGGGATCTACGAGCAGTACTTC

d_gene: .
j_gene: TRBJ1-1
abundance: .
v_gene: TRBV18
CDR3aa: CASSPRDSLAFF
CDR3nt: TGTGCCAGCTCACCGCGGGACTCATTAGCTTTCTTT

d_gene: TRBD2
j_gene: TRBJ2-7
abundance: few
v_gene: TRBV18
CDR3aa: CASSELAIGEQYF
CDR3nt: TGTGCCAGCTCGGAACTAGCGATAGGCGAGCAGTACTTC

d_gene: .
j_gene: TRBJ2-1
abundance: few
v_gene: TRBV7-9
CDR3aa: CASSLDWAHREQFF
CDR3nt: TGTGCCAGCAGCTTAGACTGGGCCCACAGGGAGCAGTTCTTC

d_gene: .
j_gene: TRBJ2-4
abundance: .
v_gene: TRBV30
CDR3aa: CAWSLQLAKNIQYF
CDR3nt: TGTGCCTGGAGTTTACAGCTAGCCAAAAACATTCAGTACTTC

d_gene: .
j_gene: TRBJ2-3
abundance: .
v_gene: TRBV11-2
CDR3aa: CASSLEQGRDTQYF
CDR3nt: TGTGCCAGCAGCTTAGAACAGGGTAGAGATACGCAGTATTTT

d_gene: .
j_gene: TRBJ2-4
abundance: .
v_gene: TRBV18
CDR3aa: CASSPRTDKNIQYF
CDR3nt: TGTGCCAGCTCACCCCGGACAGATAAAAACATTCAGTACTTC

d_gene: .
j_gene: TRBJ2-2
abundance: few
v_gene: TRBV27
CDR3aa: CASSGRSWGGELFF
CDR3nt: TGTGCCAGCAGTGGTCGCTCCTGGGGCGGGGAGCTGTTTTTT

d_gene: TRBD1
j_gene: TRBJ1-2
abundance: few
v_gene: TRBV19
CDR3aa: CASSITGGGGYTF
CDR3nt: TGTGCCAGTAGTATTACAGGGGGCGGCGGCTACACCTTC

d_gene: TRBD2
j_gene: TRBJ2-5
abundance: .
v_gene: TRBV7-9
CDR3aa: CASSFGKKGRRERVETQYF
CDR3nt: TGTGCCAGCAGCTTCGGAAAAAAGGGAAGGCGGGAGCGAGTGGAGACCCAGTACTTC

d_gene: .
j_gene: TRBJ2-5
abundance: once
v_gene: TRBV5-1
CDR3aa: CASSLGPAPQETQYF
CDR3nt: TGCGCCAGCAGCTTGGGCCCCGCCCCTCAAGAGACCCAGTACTTC

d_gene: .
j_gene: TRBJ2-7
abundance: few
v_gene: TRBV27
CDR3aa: CASSLKGSYEQYF
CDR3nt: TGTGCCAGCAGTTTGAAGGGATCCTACGAGCAGTACTTC

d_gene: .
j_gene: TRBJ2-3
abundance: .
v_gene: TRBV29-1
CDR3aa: CSASHTDTQYF
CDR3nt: TGCAGCGCCTCCCATACAGATACGCAGTATTTT

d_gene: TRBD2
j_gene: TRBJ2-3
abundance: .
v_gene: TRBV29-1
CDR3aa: CSVARTSGRIDTQYF
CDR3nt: TGCAGCGTCGCCCGGACTAGCGGGAGGATTGATACGCAGTATTTT

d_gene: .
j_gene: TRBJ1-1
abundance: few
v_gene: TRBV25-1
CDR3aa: CASSESSGQKIEAFF
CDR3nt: TGTGCCAGCAGTGAATCCTCAGGACAAAAGATCGAAGCTTTCTTT

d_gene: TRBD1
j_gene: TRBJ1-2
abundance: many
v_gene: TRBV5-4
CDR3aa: CASSLRDRGFYGYTF
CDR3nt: TGTGCCAGCAGCTTGAGGGACAGGGGCTTTTATGGCTACACCTTC

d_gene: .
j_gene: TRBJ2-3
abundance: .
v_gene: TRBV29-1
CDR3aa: CSVERQGTDTQYF
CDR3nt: TGCAGCGTTGAGCGGCAGGGCACAGATACGCAGTATTTT

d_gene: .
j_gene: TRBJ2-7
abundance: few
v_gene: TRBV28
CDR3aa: CASSYFYPSRSYEQYF
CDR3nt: TGTGCCAGCAGTTACTTCTATCCCAGTCGGTCCTACGAGCAGTACTTC

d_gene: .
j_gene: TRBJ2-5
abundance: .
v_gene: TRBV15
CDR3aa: CATSGNANLETQYF
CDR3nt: TGTGCCACCAGCGGAAACGCTAACCTGGAGACCCAGTACTTC

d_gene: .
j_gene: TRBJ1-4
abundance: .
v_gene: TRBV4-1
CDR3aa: CASSQGPGRREKLFF
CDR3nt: TGCGCCAGCAGCCAAGGTCCGGGGCGGAGGGAAAAACTGTTTTTT

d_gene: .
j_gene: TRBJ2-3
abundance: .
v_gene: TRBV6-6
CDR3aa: CASRLVGSTDTQYF
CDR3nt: TGTGCCAGCCGACTAGTAGGGAGCACAGATACGCAGTATTTT

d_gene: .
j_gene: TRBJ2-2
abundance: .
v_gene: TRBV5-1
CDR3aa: CASRRGDSTNTGELFF
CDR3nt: TGCGCCAGTAGAAGAGGTGACAGTACGAACACCGGGGAGCTGTTTTTT

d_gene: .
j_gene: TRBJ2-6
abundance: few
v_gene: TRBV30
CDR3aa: CAWKRGANVLTF
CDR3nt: TGTGCCTGGAAACGGGGGGCCAACGTCCTGACTTTC

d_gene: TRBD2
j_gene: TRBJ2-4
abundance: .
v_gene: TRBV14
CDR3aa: CASSQVSGSNIQYF
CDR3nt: TGTGCCAGCAGCCAAGTGAGCGGGAGCAACATTCAGTACTTC

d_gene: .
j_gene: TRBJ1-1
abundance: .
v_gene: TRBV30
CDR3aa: CAWSRGFNTEAFF
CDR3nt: TGTGCCTGGAGTAGAGGATTTAACACTGAAGCTTTCTTT

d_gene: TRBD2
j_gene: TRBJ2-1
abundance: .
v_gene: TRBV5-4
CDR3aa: CASSKTSGRSYNEQFF
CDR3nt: TGTGCCAGCAGCAAGACTAGCGGGAGGTCCTACAATGAGCAGTTCTTC

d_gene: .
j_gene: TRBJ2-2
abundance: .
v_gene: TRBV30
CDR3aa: CAWRGRLNTGELFF
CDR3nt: TGTGCCTGGAGGGGGCGGCTTAACACCGGGGAGCTGTTTTTT

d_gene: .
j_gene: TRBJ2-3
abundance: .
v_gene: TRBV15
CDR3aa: CATSRDVGDTQYF
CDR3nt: TGTGCCACCAGCAGAGATGTGGGAGATACGCAGTATTTT

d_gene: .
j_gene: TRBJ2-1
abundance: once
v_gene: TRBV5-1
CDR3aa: CASSLASGHNEQFF
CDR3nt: TGCGCCAGCAGCTTAGCAAGCGGACACAATGAGCAGTTCTTC

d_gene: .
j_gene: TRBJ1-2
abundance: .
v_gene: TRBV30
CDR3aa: CAWSGPRAHTF
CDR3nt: TGTGCCTGGAGTGGCCCTAGGGCTCACACCTTC

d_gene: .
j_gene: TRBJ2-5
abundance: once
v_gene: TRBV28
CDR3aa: CASSIQGPQYF
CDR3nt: TGTGCCAGCAGTATACAGGGACCCCAGTACTTC

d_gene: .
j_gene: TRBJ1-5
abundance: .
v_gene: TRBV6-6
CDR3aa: CASHSRGNQPQHF
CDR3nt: TGTGCCAGCCATTCGAGGGGGAATCAGCCCCAGCATTTT

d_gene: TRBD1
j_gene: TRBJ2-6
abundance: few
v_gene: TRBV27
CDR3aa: CASSWKGQAISGANVLTF
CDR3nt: TGTGCCAGCAGCTGGAAGGGACAGGCAATCTCTGGGGCCAACGTCCTGACTTTC

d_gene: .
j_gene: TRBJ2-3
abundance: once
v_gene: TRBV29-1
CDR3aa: CSVEGDTQYF
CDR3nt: TGCAGCGTTGAGGGAGATACGCAGTATTTT

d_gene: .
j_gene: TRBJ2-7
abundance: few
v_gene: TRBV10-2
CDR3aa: CASAIGLEQYF
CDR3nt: TGCGCCAGCGCAATAGGGCTCGAGCAGTACTTC

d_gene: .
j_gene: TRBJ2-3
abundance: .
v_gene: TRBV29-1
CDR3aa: CSGKRLGADTQYF
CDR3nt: TGCAGCGGCAAAAGACTAGGCGCAGATACGCAGTATTTT

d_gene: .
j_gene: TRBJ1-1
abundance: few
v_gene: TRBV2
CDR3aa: CASSDSGHTNTEAFF
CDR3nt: TGTGCCAGCAGTGACTCGGGACACACGAACACTGAAGCTTTCTTT

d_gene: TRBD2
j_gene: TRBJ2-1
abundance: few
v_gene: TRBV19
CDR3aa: CASIGGLAGGEQFF
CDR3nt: TGTGCCAGTATCGGGGGACTAGCGGGAGGGGAGCAGTTCTTC

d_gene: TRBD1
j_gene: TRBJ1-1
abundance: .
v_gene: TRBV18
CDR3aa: CASSPGQGHTEAFF
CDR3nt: TGTGCCAGCTCTCCGGGACAGGGACACACTGAAGCTTTCTTT

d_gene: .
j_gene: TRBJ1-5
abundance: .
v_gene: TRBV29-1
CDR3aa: CSVYREGRSQHF
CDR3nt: TGCAGCGTTTACAGGGAAGGTAGGTCCCAGCATTTT

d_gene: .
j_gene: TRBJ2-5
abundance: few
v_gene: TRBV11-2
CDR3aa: CASSLILETQYF
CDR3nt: TGTGCCAGCAGCTTAATTCTGGAGACCCAGTACTTC

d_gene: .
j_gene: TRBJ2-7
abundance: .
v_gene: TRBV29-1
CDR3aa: CSVRTGADGEQYF
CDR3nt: TGCAGCGTTCGGACGGGAGCTGACGGCGAGCAGTACTTC

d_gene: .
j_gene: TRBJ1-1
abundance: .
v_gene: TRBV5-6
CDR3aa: CASSLGRYTEAFF
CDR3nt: TGTGCCAGCAGCTTGGGAAGATACACTGAAGCTTTCTTT

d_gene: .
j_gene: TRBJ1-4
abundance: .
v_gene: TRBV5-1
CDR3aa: CASSLEGRPREKLFF
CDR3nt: TGCGCCAGCAGCTTGGAGGGCAGGCCCCGTGAAAAACTGTTTTTT

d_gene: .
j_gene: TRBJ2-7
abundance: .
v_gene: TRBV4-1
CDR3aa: CASSQGPAYEQYF
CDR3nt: TGCGCCAGCAGCCAAGGGCCTGCCTACGAGCAGTACTTC

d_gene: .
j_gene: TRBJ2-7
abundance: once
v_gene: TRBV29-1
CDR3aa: CSVEEAGKRKNEQYF
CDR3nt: TGCAGCGTTGAAGAGGCGGGGAAAAGGAAGAACGAGCAGTACTTC

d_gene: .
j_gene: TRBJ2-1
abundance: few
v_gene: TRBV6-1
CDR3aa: CASTSSSYNEQFF
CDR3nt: TGTGCCAGCACGAGTAGCTCCTACAATGAGCAGTTCTTC

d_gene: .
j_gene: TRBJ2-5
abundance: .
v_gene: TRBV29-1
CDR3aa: CSVETEIGTQYF
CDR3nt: TGCAGCGTTGAAACGGAAATAGGGACCCAGTACTTC

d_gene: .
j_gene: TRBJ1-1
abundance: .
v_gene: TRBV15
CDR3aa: CATSRGGSLGTEAFF
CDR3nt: TGTGCCACCAGCAGAGGGGGGTCGTTAGGGACTGAAGCTTTCTTT

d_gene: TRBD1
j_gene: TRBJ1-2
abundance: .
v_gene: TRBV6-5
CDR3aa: CASRQGGGYTF
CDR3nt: TGTGCCAGCAGACAGGGGGGCGGCTACACCTTC

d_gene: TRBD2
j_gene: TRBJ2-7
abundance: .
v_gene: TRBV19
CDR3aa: CASKSGSAAYEQYF
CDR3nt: TGTGCCAGTAAAAGCGGGAGCGCGGCGTACGAGCAGTACTTC

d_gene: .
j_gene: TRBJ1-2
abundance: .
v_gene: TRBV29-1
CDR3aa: CSVGGIRATF
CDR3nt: TGCAGCGTTGGAGGGATAAGGGCAACCTTC

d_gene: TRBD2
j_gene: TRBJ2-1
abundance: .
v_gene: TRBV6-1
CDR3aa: CASRPGTSSYNEQFF
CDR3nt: TGTGCCAGCAGACCCGGGACTAGCTCCTACAATGAGCAGTTCTTC